This is a list of T cell receptor beta chains from one sample in a study of shared clonotypes between healthy human individuals. Clones were sequenced by immunoSEQ multiplex PCR, and TCRdb holds only the in-frame ones, with some missing. The sample has about 110,000 clones; 67% are singletons. Input material: memory CD8+ T cells sorted from blood. The receptors derive from a young woman in good health. Each CDR3 is given with its conserved first and last residue. The D gene is left open where the match is weak. The listing skips clone size in some rows; elsewhere it reads once, few, many or a size class.

v_call: TRBV9; d_call: TRBD2; clone_size: many; j_call: TRBJ2-7; cdr3_aa: CASSAGLAGVGYEQYF; cdr3_nt: TGTGCCAGCAGCGCCGGACTAGCGGGAGTGGGCTACGAGCAGTACTTC
v_call: TRBV11-2; d_call: .; clone_size: .; j_call: TRBJ2-5; cdr3_aa: CASSLGGGAEGETQYF; cdr3_nt: TGTGCCAGCAGCTTAGGAGGGGGGGCTGAGGGAGAGACCCAGTACTTC
v_call: TRBV7-9; d_call: .; clone_size: .; j_call: TRBJ1-4; cdr3_aa: CASSLYGGAPTNEKLFF; cdr3_nt: TGTGCCAGCAGCTTATACGGGGGCGCCCCGACTAATGAAAAACTGTTTTTT
v_call: TRBV6-5; d_call: .; clone_size: .; j_call: TRBJ2-2; cdr3_aa: CASSRLAGDTGELFF; cdr3_nt: TGTGCCAGCAGTCGCCTGGCAGGGGACACCGGGGAGCTGTTTTTT
v_call: TRBV6-6; d_call: TRBD2; clone_size: .; j_call: TRBJ2-3; cdr3_aa: CASSPFIAGSTDTQYF; cdr3_nt: TGTGCCAGCAGCCCGTTTATAGCGGGAAGCACAGATACGCAGTATTTT
v_call: TRBV15; d_call: TRBD1; clone_size: few; j_call: TRBJ2-2; cdr3_aa: CATSVDRAGTGELFF; cdr3_nt: TGTGCCACCAGCGTCGACAGGGCTGGCACCGGGGAGCTGTTTTTT
v_call: TRBV19; d_call: .; clone_size: .; j_call: TRBJ1-5; cdr3_aa: CASSIQDNQPQHF; cdr3_nt: TGTGCCAGTAGTATACAGGACAATCAGCCCCAGCATTTT
v_call: TRBV6-4; d_call: .; clone_size: many; j_call: TRBJ2-2; cdr3_aa: CASGQQGGDTGELFF; cdr3_nt: TGTGCCAGCGGGCAACAGGGAGGCGACACCGGGGAGCTGTTTTTT
v_call: TRBV11-2; d_call: .; clone_size: .; j_call: TRBJ2-7; cdr3_aa: CASSPQVGGEQYF; cdr3_nt: TGTGCCAGCAGCCCCCAGGTGGGAGGAGAGCAGTACTTC
v_call: TRBV4-1; d_call: .; clone_size: .; j_call: TRBJ2-7; cdr3_aa: CASSRGGSYEQYF; cdr3_nt: TGCGCCAGCAGCCGGGGTGGCTCCTACGAGCAGTACTTC
v_call: TRBV9; d_call: .; clone_size: .; j_call: TRBJ1-2; cdr3_aa: CASSSIQNGYTF; cdr3_nt: TGTGCCAGCAGTAGTATTCAGAATGGCTACACCTTC
v_call: TRBV7-9; d_call: .; clone_size: .; j_call: TRBJ2-7; cdr3_aa: CASSDIIRHEQYF; cdr3_nt: TGTGCCAGCAGCGACATTATTAGGCACGAGCAGTACTTC
v_call: TRBV6-4; d_call: TRBD1; clone_size: .; j_call: TRBJ2-3; cdr3_aa: CASSEAPGQGGTDTQYF; cdr3_nt: TGTGCCAGCAGTGAGGCACCGGGACAGGGGGGAACAGATACGCAGTATTTT
v_call: TRBV11-2; d_call: .; clone_size: few; j_call: TRBJ2-2; cdr3_aa: CASSLHDSSNTGELFF; cdr3_nt: TGTGCCAGCAGCTTACATGATAGTTCGAACACCGGGGAGCTGTTTTTT
v_call: TRBV5-5; d_call: .; clone_size: many; j_call: TRBJ2-1; cdr3_aa: CASSLALEGNNEQFF; cdr3_nt: TGTGCCAGCAGCTTGGCCTTAGAGGGTAACAATGAGCAGTTCTTC
v_call: TRBV6-5; d_call: .; clone_size: .; j_call: TRBJ2-7; cdr3_aa: CASSYGRAYEQYF; cdr3_nt: TGTGCCAGCAGCTATGGACGGGCCTACGAGCAGTACTTC
v_call: TRBV11-2; d_call: .; clone_size: few; j_call: TRBJ2-2; cdr3_aa: CASSYTGTGELFF; cdr3_nt: TGTGCCAGCAGTTACACAGGGACCGGGGAGCTGTTTTTT
v_call: TRBV19; d_call: .; clone_size: .; j_call: TRBJ1-5; cdr3_aa: CASSMWAGGNQPQHF; cdr3_nt: TGTGCCAGTAGTATGTGGGCAGGGGGCAATCAGCCCCAGCATTTT